This TCR beta chain was profiled in a study of blood T cells in healthy people across ages. A second about 7 to 11 cycle PCR used barcoded and J-beta primers. In TCRdb, the 5' RACE reads were re-called with MiXCR into one record per CDR3 protein. This repertoire shows about 1.6 million distinct CDR3 sequences, 30% to 40% found once; its top ten account for roughly 12%. CDR1 and CDR2 (germline): SGHRS, YFSETQ. The CDR3 loop spans 14 amino acids. V lost 0 bases, J lost 2 bases, and 6 bases lay in between. This clonotype was counted a few times. This rearrangement joins TRBV5-1 to TRBJ2-1, with D possibly matching TRBD1 (5 bases). The origin of this receptor is a woman younger than 45 in good health. Source material: blood. The CDR3 DNA is TGCGCCAGCAGCTTGGCCAGGGCCTACAATGAGCAGTTCTTC. Encoded protein: CASSLARAYNEQFF. The whole variable domain, filled in from reference TRBV5-1 and TRBJ2-1, reads KAGVTQTPRYLIKTRGQQVTLSCSPISGHRSVSWYQQTPGQGLQFLFEYFSETQRNKGNFPGRFSGRQFSNSRSEMNVSTLELGDSALYLCASSLARAYNEQFFGPGTRLTVL.